This entry is about one T cell receptor (beta chain). The data belong to a study of blood T cell repertoires in COVID-19. In the study overall: From T cells, B-cell-depleted T cells, or PBMCs came the material, which was cDNA or gDNA.

The CDR3 covers 19 residues. TCRdb's table, derived via immunoSEQ multiplex PCR, lists solely in-frame clones and lacks some. Here the sample spans over 200,000 clones, about 89% being singletons. This TCR was recovered from a man in his forties who had recovered from COVID-19. Sequenced: peripheral blood. The V gene is TRBV21-1, the J gene TRBJ2-5; TRBD2 is taken as the D call from the table, unchecked against the DNA. TRBV21-1 is a recognized pseudogene. This chain's CDR3 is CASVWGQDSGGSVRETQYF. For the CDR3, the DNA is TGTGCCAGCGTTTGGGGACAGGATAGCGGGGGATCGGTGCGGGAGACCCAGTACTTC.